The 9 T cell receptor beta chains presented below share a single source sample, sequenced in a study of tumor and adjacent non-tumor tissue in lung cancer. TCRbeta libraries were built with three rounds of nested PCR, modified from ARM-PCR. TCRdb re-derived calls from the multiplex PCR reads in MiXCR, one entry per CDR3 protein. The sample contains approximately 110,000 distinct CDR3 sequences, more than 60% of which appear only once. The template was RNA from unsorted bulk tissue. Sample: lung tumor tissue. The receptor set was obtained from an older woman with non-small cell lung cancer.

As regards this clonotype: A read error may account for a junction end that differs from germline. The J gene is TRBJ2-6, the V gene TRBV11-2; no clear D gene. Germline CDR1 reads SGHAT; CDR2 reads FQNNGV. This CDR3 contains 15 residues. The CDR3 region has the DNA TGTGCCAGCTGCTTATTGCAGGCTGGGGCCAACGTCCTGACTTTC. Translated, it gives CASCLLQAGANVLTF.

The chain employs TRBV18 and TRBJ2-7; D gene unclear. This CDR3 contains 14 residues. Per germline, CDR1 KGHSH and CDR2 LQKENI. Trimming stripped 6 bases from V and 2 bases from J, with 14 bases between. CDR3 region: CASSSVINPYEQYF. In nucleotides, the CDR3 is TGTGCCAGCTCCTCGGTAATCAACCCCTACGAGCAGTACTTC.

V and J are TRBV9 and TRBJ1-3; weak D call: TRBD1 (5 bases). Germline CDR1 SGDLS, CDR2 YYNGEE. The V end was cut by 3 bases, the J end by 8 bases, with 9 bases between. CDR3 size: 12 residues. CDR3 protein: CASSGDGYTIYF. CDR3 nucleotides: TGTGCCAGCAGCGGGGACGGATACACCATATATTTT. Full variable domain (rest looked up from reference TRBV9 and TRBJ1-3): DSGVTQTPKHLITATGQRVTLRCSPRSGDLSVYWYQQSLDQGLQFLIQYYNGEERAKGNILERFSAQQFPDLHSELNLSSLELGDSALYFCASSGDGYTIYFGEGSWLTVV.

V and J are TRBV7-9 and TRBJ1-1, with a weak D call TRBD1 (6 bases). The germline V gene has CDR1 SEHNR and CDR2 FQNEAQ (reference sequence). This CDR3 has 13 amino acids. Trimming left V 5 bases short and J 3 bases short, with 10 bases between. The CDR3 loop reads CASSLKGDTEAFF. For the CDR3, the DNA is TGTGCCAGCAGCCTCAAGGGGGACACTGAAGCTTTCTTT.

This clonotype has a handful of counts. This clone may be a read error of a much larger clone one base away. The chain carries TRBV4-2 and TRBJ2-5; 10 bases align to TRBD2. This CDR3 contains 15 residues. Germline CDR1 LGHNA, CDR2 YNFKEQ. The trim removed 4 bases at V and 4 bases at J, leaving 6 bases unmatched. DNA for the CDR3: TGTGCCAGCAGCCCGCTAGCGGGGGCCCCAGAGACCCAGTACTTC. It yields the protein CASSPLAGAPETQYF.

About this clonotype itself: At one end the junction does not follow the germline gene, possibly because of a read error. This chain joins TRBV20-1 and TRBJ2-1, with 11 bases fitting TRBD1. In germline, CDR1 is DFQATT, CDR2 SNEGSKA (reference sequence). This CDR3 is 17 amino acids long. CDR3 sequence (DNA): TGCAGAGCTAGAGATCTTGGGACAGGGGGTTCCTACAATGAGCAGTTCTTT. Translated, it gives CRARDLGTGGSYNEQFF.

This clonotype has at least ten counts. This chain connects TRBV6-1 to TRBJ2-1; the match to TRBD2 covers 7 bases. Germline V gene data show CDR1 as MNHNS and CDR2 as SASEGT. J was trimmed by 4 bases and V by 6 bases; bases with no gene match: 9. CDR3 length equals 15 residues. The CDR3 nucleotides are TGTGCCAGCAGCGGATCCGGGACTACTTACAATGAGCAGTTCTTC. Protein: CASSGSGTTYNEQFF.

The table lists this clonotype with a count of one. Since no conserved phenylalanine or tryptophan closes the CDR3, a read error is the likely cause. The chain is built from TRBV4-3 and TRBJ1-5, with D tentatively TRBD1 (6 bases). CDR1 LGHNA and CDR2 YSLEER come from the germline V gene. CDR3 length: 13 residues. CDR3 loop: CASSQRQDQSQHI. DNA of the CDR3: TGCGCCAGCAGCCAACGACAGGATCAGTCCCAGCATATT.

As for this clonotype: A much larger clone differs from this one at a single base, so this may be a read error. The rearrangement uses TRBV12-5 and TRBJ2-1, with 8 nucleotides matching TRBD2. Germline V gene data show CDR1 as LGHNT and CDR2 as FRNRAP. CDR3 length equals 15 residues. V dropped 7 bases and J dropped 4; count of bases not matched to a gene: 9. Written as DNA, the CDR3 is TGTGCTAGTGTCCGATCCGGGACTAGATACAATGAGCAGTTCTTC. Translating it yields CASVRSGTRYNEQFF.